The subject of this entry is one T cell receptor (beta chain). No antigen is known for it. Base qualities are not at hand, and no much larger clone is one base apart. PBMCs were isolated by Ficoll-Paque density gradient centrifugation. The data were obtained in a study of T-cell memory formation after mild COVID-19 (TCRdb year 2021). Regarding the research as a whole: Most TCR sequence clusters were specific to one of the two donors. Longitudinal TCRalpha and TCRbeta repertoire sequencing tracked T-cell clones expanding and contracting after mild COVID-19 in a couple of donors. Two young, previously healthy adult volunteers, one female and one male, were included in the cohort.

The study at large found these results: Contracting CD4+ clones were found mainly in CM and EM memory subsets, while CD8+ clones were enriched in EMRA. Some responding clones were detected in pre-infection memory, which suggested that pre-existing cross-reactive memory T cells had joined the SARS-CoV-2 response. Balanced CD4/CD8 phenotypes were observed for clones contracting from day 15 to 85, whereas a bias towards CD4+ was observed for a second wave of clones expanding from day 15 to 37. The second-wave clones that peaked on day 37 were not confirmed to be SARS-CoV-2 specific. The study included only a couple of mild cases, and larger cohorts that include severe cases with pre-infection samples were judged to be necessary.

The sample was run on an Illumina NovaSeq 6000. TCRalpha and TCRbeta cDNA libraries were constructed by 5'RACE with constant-segment primers, with sample barcodes and unique molecular identifiers being introduced. Trizol reagent was used to extract RNA from every sample. Libraries were amplified in two PCR steps, with a second sample barcode and Illumina TruSeq adapters added in the second step. The libraries were sequenced on an Illumina NovaSeq using 2 x 150 bp paired-end reads. Processing in the source paper ran as follows. Reads were demultiplexed and collapsed into UMI-guided consensus sequences with migec v1.2.7. With mixcr v2.1.11, UMI consensuses were aligned to TRA and TRB V and J templates and assembled into clonotypes. Clonotypes were classified as expanded or contracted when called significant by both edgeR and NoisET, with noise models trained on biological replicates. For edgeR calls, the thresholds were a false discovery rate-adjusted p below 0.01 and a log2 fold-change of 1. PCA with hierarchical clustering of max-normalized trajectories of the 1000 most abundant clonotypes was used as exploratory dynamics analysis. The CD4 or CD8 phenotype of responding clones was assigned using the separately sequenced CD4+ and CD8+ repertoires. The public reads were quality trimmed at Q25 with fastp and then assembled into clones with MiXCR by TCRdb, keeping productive beta chains. Rows are combined by CDR3 protein, so each entry shows the most common genes and DNA. For this entry, the V and J calls and clone size follow TCRdb and not the study's own pipeline. The sample table shows roughly 370,000 distinct CDR3 sequences, and about a sixth are seen once. 20% to 25% of the sample is in the top ten clones.

V is pared back by 3 bases and J by 3 bases, with 23 bases lying between the germline termini. The germline V gene (reference sequence) provides CDR1 DFQATT and CDR2 SNEGSKA. Reading from cysteine to phenylalanine, the CDR3 counts 17 amino acids. The CDR3 DNA has 51 bases and is translated from base 1. Sequencing was carried out using PBMCs or a T cell subset sorted from them (not recorded which). The receptor's source is a man between 18 and 35 years old who had mild COVID-19 (a few samples of this study predate the infection). The sample titles of this study are shuffled in the database, so cell type and time point are left out; the donor was told from shared clones. The chain links TRBV20-1 with TRBJ1-1; a weak D assignment points to TRBD1 (6 bases agree). The DNA sequence is given as TGCAGTGCTAGCACCCGAGTTAGGGGGACAACGGACACTGAAGCTTTCTTT. Protein translation: CSASTRVRGTTDTEAFF.